Below are 5 T cell receptor beta chains sequenced from a single sample in a study of siplizumab effects on memory and regulatory T cells. Sequenced by immunoSEQ multiplex PCR; TCRdb stores in-frame clones only, minus some. The sample includes around 100,000 clones, more than 85% of them seen just once. The specimen was CD4+ T cells sorted from blood. Receptor source: a human donor in good health.

This rearrangement joins TRBV2 to TRBJ2-2; no reliable D call. The germline gives CDR1 SNHLY, CDR2 FYNNEI. The CDR3 has 15 amino acids. Trimming left V 8 bases short and J 6 bases short, with 19 bases between. As DNA, the CDR3 is TGTGCCAGCCGCAGCCGGCAGGTTCGGGCCGGGGAGCTGTTTTTT. As protein: CASRSRQVRAGELFF.

The V call is TRBV5-4, the J call TRBJ2-6, with TRBD1 matching over 8 bases. V lost 4 bases and J lost 0; bases outside the gene matches: 6. The germline gives CDR1 SGHNT, CDR2 YYREEE (reference sequence). This CDR3 contains 17 residues. The CDR3 reads CASSDNRGDSGANVLTF. CDR3 sequence (DNA): TGTGCCAGCAGCGACAACAGGGGGGACTCTGGGGCCAACGTCCTGACTTTC.

The rearrangement links TRBV11-3 to TRBJ2-3; D unresolved. The CDR3 runs to 11 residues. V was clipped by 4 bases and J by 6 bases, with 5 bases between them. The germline CDR1 and CDR2 sequences are SGHNT and YENEEA. As DNA, the CDR3 is TGTGCCAGCAGCTCCCGGGATACGCAGTATTTT. Its translation is CASSSRDTQYF.

The genes are TRBV28 and TRBJ2-2; tentative D call: TRBD1 (6 bases). V was shortened by 4 bases and J by 4 bases, with 10 bases between the two germline ends. There are 14 residues in the CDR3. Germline CDR1 and CDR2: MDHEN and SYDVKM. CDR3 sequence reads: CASSSGTLTGELFF. The DNA for the CDR3 is TGTGCCAGCAGTTCCGGGACACTCACCGGGGAGCTGTTTTTT.

The chain couples TRBV27 to TRBJ1-2, with 8 bases lining up with TRBD1. Germline assignment: CDR1 MNHEY and CDR2 SMNVEV (reference sequence). This CDR3 has 14 amino acids. Trimming cost V 6 bases and J 4 bases; bases outside gene matches: 7. DNA for the CDR3: TGTGCCAGCAGACCCACAGGGGGGGGCTATGGCTACACCTTC. Translation: CASRPTGGGYGYTF.